These 9 T cell receptor beta chains share one sample of origin, sequenced in a study of identical twins. TCRdb reprocessed the 5' RACE reads with MiXCR, giving one entry per CDR3 protein. The sample lists around 490,000 distinct CDR3 sequences; 13% to 15% were seen once. These sequences were also reported in another study, on yellow fever vaccine responses in identical twins.

Material: CD4+ T cells sorted from blood. The origin of the receptors is a woman between 18 and 29 years old in good health.

This clonotype was observed many times. The chain employs TRBV9 and TRBJ2-1; tentative D call: TRBD1 (6 bases). CDR3 length equals 15 residues. V dropped 0 bases and J dropped 4 bases, with 11 bases sitting between them. Per the germline V gene, CDR1 is SGDLS and CDR2 is YYNGEE. CDR3: CASSVGGLEYNEQFF. The CDR3 nucleotides read TGTGCCAGCAGCGTAGGGGGGCTGGAATACAATGAGCAGTTCTTC.

CDR3 DNA sequence: TGTGCCAGCAGAAGGACTAGCGGGTCAGATACGCAGTATTTT. It yields the protein CASRRTSGSDTQYF. The chain is built from TRBV7-2 and TRBJ2-3, with TRBD2 identical over 11 bases. V lost 6 bases to trimming and J lost 4 bases; unmatched junction nucleotides: 3. This CDR3 has 14 amino acids. The germline gives CDR1 SGHTA, CDR2 FQGNSA.

The chain carries TRBV19 and TRBJ1-5; a possible D gene is TRBD1 (6 bases). The CDR3 runs to 15 residues. Between the trimmed V and J ends, which lost 4 bases and 4 bases, there was a span of 14 bases. Germline CDR1 and CDR2: LNHDA and SQIVND (reference sequence). CDR3 coding DNA: TGTGCCAGTAGTAACCAGGGGATCGGTAATCAGCCCCAGCATTTT. It specifies CASSNQGIGNQPQHF.

The gene calls are TRBV15 and TRBJ2-1; 10 bases are a match to TRBD2. J was trimmed by 8 bases and V by 0 bases; bases with no gene match: 10. Germline loops: CDR1 LNHNV, CDR2 YYDKDF (reference sequence). The CDR3 totals 17 residues. The CDR3, as DNA: TGTGCCACCAGCAGAGATCGCAGGACTAGCGGCATAGATGAGCAGTTCTTC. Protein: CATSRDRRTSGIDEQFF. The entire variable domain, with the rest obtained from reference TRBV15 and TRBJ2-1, is as follows: DAMVIQNPRYQVTQFGKPVTLSCSQTLNHNVMYWYQQKSSQAPKLLFHYYDKDFNNEADTPDNFQSRRPNTSFCFLDIRSPGLGDTAMYLCATSRDRRTSGIDEQFFGPGTRLTVL.

The rearrangement links TRBV18 to TRBJ1-1; D may be TRBD1 (5 bases). The CDR3 sequence is 15 residues long. V lost 2 bases and J lost 1, with 11 bases in between. Germline V CDR1 and CDR2: KGHSH, LQKENI. CDR3 bases: TGTGCCAGCTCACCAAGACTGACAGAGAACACTGAAGCTTTCTTT. This translates into CASSPRLTENTEAFF. Full variable domain (outside the CDR3, taken from reference TRBV18 and TRBJ1-1): NAGVMQNPRHLVRRRGQEARLRCSPMKGHSHVYWYRQLPEEGLKFMVYLQKENIIDESGMPKERFSAEFPKEGPSILRIQQVVRGDSAAYFCASSPRLTENTEAFFGQGTRLTVV.

The sample holds many counts of this clonotype. The V call is TRBV6-5, the J call TRBJ2-3, with D unresolved. Germline CDR1 and CDR2: MNHEY and SVGAGI. This CDR3 region has 14 residues. Trimming shortened V by 6 bases and J by 5 bases, and 15 bases separated the two germline ends. In nucleotides, the CDR3 is TGTGCCAGCAGCTTAAGACTTTCTCAAGATACGCAGTATTTT. Translated, it gives CASSLRLSQDTQYF.

Ten or more counts support this clonotype. V and J are TRBV6-5 and TRBJ2-1; D is unresolved. The CDR3 covers 14 residues. From germline, CDR1 is MNHEY and CDR2 SVGAGI. Trimming removed 2 bases at V and 7 bases at J, with 12 bases between. CDR3 loop: CASSYDAFSNEQFF. The CDR3 DNA follows: TGTGCCAGCAGTTACGACGCATTTTCGAATGAGCAGTTCTTC.

There are many counts of this clonotype. This chain uses TRBV6-2 or TRBV6-3 with TRBJ1-5; maybe TRBD1 (5 bases). Germline CDR1 and CDR2: MNHEY and SVGEGT. Trimming took 6 bases from V and 4 from J, leaving 19 bases between them. The CDR3 consists of 16 residues. CDR3 nucleotides: TGTGCCAGCAGCCCAGCGGCGAGGGGTAGGAATCAGCCCCAGCATTTT. It encodes CASSPAARGRNQPQHF.

There are a few counts of this clonotype. The CDR3 DNA follows: TGTGCCTGGAGTGCGGGGCAGCCAGCCTACGAGCAGTACTTC. Translation: CAWSAGQPAYEQYF. The chain couples TRBV30 to TRBJ2-7; D possibly uses TRBD1 or TRBD2 (5 bases each). Germline values: CDR1 GTSNPN, CDR2 SVGIG (reference sequence). Trimming shortened V by 1 base and J by 2 bases, and 12 bases separated the two germline ends. This CDR3 region has 14 residues.